A single sample is the source of the 28 T cell receptor beta chains below, sequenced in a study of early T cells in non-severe SARS-CoV-2 infection. TCRdb itself ran the 5' RACE reads through MiXCR, one entry per CDR3 protein. The sample includes about 61,000 distinct CDR3 sequences, around 12% seen only once; the top ten take roughly 1.2%. Sequenced material: whole blood, taken at baseline. Source of these receptors: an adult who was a healthcare worker with PCR-confirmed SARS-CoV-2 infection or an uninfected control (not recorded which). The donor label of this sample is uncertain.

V usage is TRBV29-1 and J usage is TRBJ2-1; D is possibly TRBD1 or TRBD2 (5 bases each). Germline V lookup: CDR1 SQVTM, CDR2 ANQGSEA. The V end lost 6 bases, the J end lost 1 base, and 16 bases lay between the germline ends. The CDR3 extends over 15 amino acids. The CDR3 here is CSVHRRDGSYNEQFF. The CDR3 DNA sequence: TGCAGCGTGCACCGCCGGGACGGATCCTACAATGAGCAGTTCTTC.

The chain recombines TRBV27 with TRBJ2-3, with D maybe TRBD1 (6 bases). The CDR3 runs 14 residues. The germline V and J ends were trimmed by 8 bases and 1 base, with 13 bases remaining between them. CDR1 and CDR2 (germline): MNHEY, SMNVEV (reference sequence). CDR3 region: CASGYRAGTDTQYF. The CDR3 DNA reads as TGTGCCAGCGGTTACAGGGCGGGCACAGATACGCAGTATTTT.

This clonotype was detected a few times. V is TRBV18 and J is TRBJ2-1; perhaps D is TRBD1 or TRBD2 (5 bases each). The CDR3 contains 15 residues. Trimming removed 3 bases at V and 6 bases at J, with 15 bases between. Germline V gene data show CDR1 as KGHSH and CDR2 as LQKENI. CDR3 DNA sequence: TGTGCCAGCTCACCGGGGGAGTGGGAGAGCAATGAGCAGTTCTTC. It yields the protein CASSPGEWESNEQFF.

This clonotype was seen a few times. V and J are TRBV9 and TRBJ1-2, with D uncertain. V dropped 4 bases and J dropped 3 bases, with 10 bases sitting between them. CDR1 and CDR2 (germline): SGDLS, YYNGEE. This CDR3 comprises 13 residues. The CDR3 protein is CASSTGQHYGYTF. The CDR3 bases are TGTGCCAGCAGCACGGGCCAGCACTATGGCTACACCTTC. The full variable domain, its missing parts supplied by reference TRBV9 and TRBJ1-2, is DSGVTQTPKHLITATGQRVTLRCSPRSGDLSVYWYQQSLDQGLQFLIQYYNGEERAKGNILERFSAQQFPDLHSELNLSSLELGDSALYFCASSTGQHYGYTFGSGTRLTVV.

This clonotype was seen many times. V is TRBV5-1 and J is TRBJ1-2, with 10 positions matching TRBD1. V trimming: 4 bases; J trimming: 8 bases; junction bases outside the gene matches: 2. The CDR3 runs to 12 residues. Germline CDR1 and CDR2: SGHRS and YFSETQ. The CDR3 bases are TGCGCCAGCAGCCCGGGACAGGGGGGCTACACCTTC. Residues: CASSPGQGGYTF.

Only a few counts were recorded for this clonotype. The chain has TRBV7-2 and TRBJ1-4; 7 bases map to TRBD1. The germline gives CDR1 SGHTA, CDR2 FQGNSA. This CDR3 is built from 15 residues. V lost 2 bases and J lost 4; bases outside the gene matches: 4. CDR3 nucleotide sequence: TGTGCCAGCAGCTTATGGGACAGATTTAATGAAAAACTGTTTTTT. Translated: CASSLWDRFNEKLFF.

This clonotype has only a few counts. The chain joins TRBV12-3 or TRBV12-4 to TRBJ2-3; D is perhaps TRBD2 (5 bases). The CDR3 spans 16 residues. Trimming removed 1 base from V and 0 bases from J, with 11 bases in between. The CDR3 bases are TGTGCCAGCAGTTTAGGAGGGCGTGCTAGCACAGATACGCAGTATTTT. Amino acid sequence: CASSLGGRASTDTQYF.

This clonotype was found many times. The CDR3 DNA sequence: TGTGCCAGCAGTGAACCGGGACTAGCGGGGTACAATGAGCAGTTCTTC. It translates to CASSEPGLAGYNEQFF. The rearrangement uses TRBV12-3 or TRBV12-4 and TRBJ2-1, with TRBD2 matching over 13 bases. The CDR3 runs to 16 residues. Trimming took 5 bases from V and 4 from J; bases not matched to a gene: 5.

A few counts support this clonotype. This chain uses TRBV12-3 or TRBV12-4 with TRBJ1-1, with unresolved D. CDR3 size: 15 residues. The V and J ends lost 3 bases and 3 bases respectively, with 14 bases between them. The CDR3 DNA reads as TGTGCCAGCAGTTTTGGTGTAGTTAGGGACACTGAAGCTTTCTTT. Translation: CASSFGVVRDTEAFF.

The chain recombines TRBV13 with TRBJ2-1; 8 bases fit TRBD1. The CDR3 covers 16 residues. Trimming removed 0 bases from V and 9 bases from J; junction bases left unmatched: 10. Germline V gene sequence: CDR1 PRHDT, CDR2 FYEKMQ (reference sequence). CDR3 sequence reads: CASSLGPQGAKGEQFF. CDR3 bases: TGTGCCAGCAGCTTAGGACCTCAGGGGGCGAAGGGTGAGCAGTTCTTC. The full variable domain, in which reference TRBV13 and TRBJ2-1 provide the parts outside the CDR3, is AAGVIQSPRHLIKEKRETATLKCYPIPRHDTVYWYQQGPGQDPQFLISFYEKMQSDKGSIPDRFSAQQFSDYHSELNMSSLELGDSALYFCASSLGPQGAKGEQFFGPGTRLTVL.

The chain joins TRBV29-1 to TRBJ2-5; possible D gene TRBD2, 6 bases. Between the trimmed V and J ends, which lost 8 bases and 2 bases, there was a span of 15 bases. CDR1 is SQVTM, CDR2 ANQGSEA, per germline. This CDR3 is built from 13 residues. CDR3 in DNA: TGCAGCCAGAGTCGGGGGATTCAAGAGACCCAGTACTTC. Its protein product is CSQSRGIQETQYF.

V and J are TRBV24-1 and TRBJ2-7; D is tentatively TRBD1 or TRBD2 (5 bases each). V shed 12 bases and J shed 6 bases, with 17 bases lying between them. The germline V gene has CDR1 KGHDR and CDR2 SFDVKD. The length of the CDR3 is 12 residues. In DNA form, the CDR3 reads TGTGCCCCGAGGGAAGGGGTTTGCGAGCAGTACGTC. Its protein product is CAPREGVCEQYV.

The DNA of the CDR3 is TGTGCCAGTACCGCCCCTTGGACAGGGAGCACCGGGGAGCTGTTTTTT. Amino acid sequence: CASTAPWTGSTGELFF. The chain has TRBV19 and TRBJ2-2; 8 bases fit TRBD1. The V gene's germline CDR1 is LNHDA and CDR2 SQIVND (reference sequence). The CDR3 consists of 16 residues. Losses at the gene ends were 7 bases for V and 4 bases for J; bases not matched to a gene: 11.

This clonotype was detected a few times. The chain combines TRBV2 with TRBJ1-3; D gene unclear. The CDR3 has 13 amino acids. V lost 7 bases and J lost 0, with 7 bases in between. Germline V gives CDR1 SNHLY, CDR2 FYNNEI. DNA of the CDR3: TGTGCCAGCAACGGGTTCTCTGGAAACACCATATATTTT. It is translated as CASNGFSGNTIYF. Combining the CDR3 with reference TRBV2 and TRBJ1-3 gives the whole variable domain EPEVTQTPSHQVTQMGQEVILRCVPISNHLYFYWYRQILGQKVEFLVSFYNNEISEKSEIFDDQFSVERPDGSNFTLKIRSTKLEDSAMYFCASNGFSGNTIYFGEGSWLTVV.

The genes are TRBV5-1 and TRBJ1-1, with D possibly matching TRBD1 (6 bases). The V gene lost 3 bases and the J gene lost 0 bases, with 18 bases spanning the gap. This CDR3 is built from 17 residues. Germline CDR1 is SGHRS and CDR2 is YFSETQ. This CDR3 reads CASSSRPQTGMNTEAFF. The CDR3 nucleotides read TGCGCCAGCAGCTCGCGTCCACAAACAGGGATGAACACTGAAGCTTTCTTT. Complete variable domain (other parts from reference TRBV5-1 and TRBJ1-1): KAGVTQTPRYLIKTRGQQVTLSCSPISGHRSVSWYQQTPGQGLQFLFEYFSETQRNKGNFPGRFSGRQFSNSRSEMNVSTLELGDSALYLCASSSRPQTGMNTEAFFGQGTRLTVV.

J is TRBJ1-6 and V is TRBV19, with D uncertain. This CDR3 region has 15 residues. Germline V gene lookup returns CDR1 LNHDA and CDR2 SQIVND (reference sequence). V lost 5 bases, J lost 0 bases, and 8 bases lay in between. CDR3 bases: TGTGCCAGTAGTCGAGTTGACTCCTATAATTCACCCCTCCACTTT. It encodes CASSRVDSYNSPLHF.

The V and J genes are TRBV7-7 and TRBJ2-5; D may be TRBD2 (6 bases). The CDR3 length is 14 residues. Deletions cut 3 bases from V and 1 base from J, with 9 bases between. The germline CDR1 and CDR2 sequences are SSHAT and FNYEAQ (reference sequence). CDR3 region: CASSFAGTQETQYF. CDR3 coding DNA: TGTGCCAGCAGCTTTGCGGGGACCCAAGAGACCCAGTACTTC.

This clonotype occurred many times. DNA of the CDR3: TGTGCCAGCAGCGTACAGGGGGCGCCCCGTGACATTCAGTACTTC. Residues: CASSVQGAPRDIQYF. The rearrangement links TRBV9 to TRBJ2-4; 8 bases map to TRBD1. The CDR3 extends over 15 amino acids. CDR1 and CDR2 (germline): SGDLS, YYNGEE. After removal of 1 base from V and 8 bases from J, the junction contained 8 bases not matched to a gene.

This clonotype came up a few times. The rearrangement links TRBV18 to TRBJ2-6; D uncertain. Deletions cut 4 bases from V and 4 bases from J, with 11 bases between. The germline CDR1 and CDR2 sequences are KGHSH and LQKENI. The CDR3 loop spans 15 amino acids. The CDR3, as DNA: TGTGCCAGCTCACAGACTGTCGCGGGGGCCAACGTCCTGACTTTC. Translation: CASSQTVAGANVLTF.

This clonotype has more than one count but fewer than ten. This rearrangement joins TRBV15 to TRBJ1-2; D unresolved. The CDR3 length is 18 residues. The germline V gene encodes CDR1 LNHNV and CDR2 YYDKDF (reference sequence). V was shortened by 5 bases and J by 4 bases, with 26 bases between the two germline ends. CDR3: CATSGRRSGLLGSYGYTF. The CDR3, as DNA: TGTGCCACCAGCGGGAGACGATCGGGTCTCCTGGGGAGCTATGGCTACACCTTC.

This clonotype turned up a few times. The CDR3 loop reads CSASGTSGLTDTQYF. The CDR3 DNA sequence: TGCAGTGCTTCCGGGACTAGCGGACTCACAGATACGCAGTATTTT. V and J are TRBV20-1 and TRBJ2-3; 11 nucleotides agree with TRBD2. Germline loops: CDR1 DFQATT, CDR2 SNEGSKA (reference sequence). J gave up 2 bases and V 5 bases, and 6 bases lay outside the gene matches. The CDR3 totals 15 residues.

The gene calls are TRBV5-1 and TRBJ1-1; D remains unclear. Trimming cost V 7 bases and J 1 base, with 5 bases left between them. The CDR3 runs 11 residues. Germline assignment: CDR1 SGHRS and CDR2 YFSETQ. As DNA, the CDR3 is TGCGCCAGCTGGGGGAACACTGAAGCTTTCTTT. Its translation is CASWGNTEAFF.

This chain links TRBV10-2 with TRBJ2-2; no reliable D call. Per germline, CDR1 WSHSY and CDR2 SAAADI. The V end was cut by 9 bases, the J end by 2 bases, with 13 bases between. The CDR3 totals 14 residues. The CDR3 coding sequence is TGCGCCAGTAACCGCCCAGCAAACACCGGGGAGCTGTTTTTT. This codes for CASNRPANTGELFF.

This clonotype was seen ten or more times. The chain joins TRBV18 to TRBJ2-1, with 9 nucleotides matching TRBD2. V lost 0 bases to trimming and J lost 3 bases; unmatched junction nucleotides: 3. CDR1 is KGHSH and CDR2 is LQKENI in the germline V gene. The CDR3 length is 16 residues. The CDR3 coding sequence is TGTGCCAGCTCACCACCTTCGCGGGGGGGCTACAATGAGCAGTTCTTC. This encodes CASSPPSRGGYNEQFF.

CDR3 in amino acids: CASSSPAGGELFF. The CDR3 DNA follows: TGTGCCAGCAGCTCCCCGGCTGGCGGGGAGCTGTTTTTT. The chain uses TRBV13 and TRBJ2-2; no reliable D call. Deletions cut 4 bases from V and 7 bases from J, with 10 bases between. The CDR3 extends over 13 amino acids. The germline gives CDR1 PRHDT, CDR2 FYEKMQ (reference sequence).

This chain connects TRBV12-3 or TRBV12-4 to TRBJ1-6; 9 bases are a match to TRBD1. CDR3 length: 15 residues. After removal of 6 bases from V and 10 bases from J, the junction contained 10 bases not matched to a gene. The DNA for the CDR3 is TGTGCCAGCAGAAAGGGACAGGGAAATCGGTCACCCCTCCACTTT. Its translation: CASRKGQGNRSPLHF.

The rearrangement joins TRBV7-9 to TRBJ2-3; D could derive from TRBD1 or TRBD2 (5 bases each). The CDR3 covers 13 residues. Germline-derived CDR1 and CDR2 are SEHNR and FQNEAQ (reference sequence). V was pared by 7 bases and J by 5 bases, with 13 bases between. CDR3 DNA: TGTGCCAGCAACTGGGACGGCCGAGATACGCAGTATTTT. Translating gives CASNWDGRDTQYF.

V gene TRBV10-1 combines with J gene TRBJ2-1, with 9 nucleotides matching TRBD1. Unmatched junction bases numbered 18, after V lost 5 bases and J lost 1 base. Germline CDR1 is WNHNN and CDR2 is SYGVQD (reference sequence). The CDR3 is 20 residues long. The CDR3 nucleotides read TGCGCCAGCAGTCCGGAAAGGGGACAGGGACCCTTAGTATCCTACAATGAGCAGTTCTTC. Protein sequence: CASSPERGQGPLVSYNEQFF.